The rows below give T cell receptor beta chains drawn from one sample of a study of blood T cells in healthy people across ages. TCRdb recomputed calls from the 5' RACE reads with MiXCR, one row per CDR3 protein. This table holds 800,000 to 950,000 distinct CDR3 sequences, around 46% found once. The sequencing sample was made of blood. Source of these receptors: a man younger than 45 in good health. The CDR3 runs from the conserved cysteine through the conserved F or W. D genes are given only for firm matches. Clone size is not always given. Where it is, it says once, few, many or a class for expanded clones.

clone size: few; V gene: TRBV7-8; J gene: TRBJ2-7; D gene: .; CDR3 protein: CASSHPDRGLHEQYF; CDR3 DNA: TGTGCCAGCAGCCACCCGGACAGAGGGTTACACGAGCAGTACTTC
clone size: .; V gene: TRBV19; J gene: TRBJ1-1; D gene: TRBD1; CDR3 protein: CASSKLTGGANTEAFF; CDR3 DNA: TGTGCCAGTAGTAAGTTGACAGGGGGCGCGAACACTGAAGCTTTCTTT
clone size: .; V gene: TRBV28; J gene: TRBJ2-5; D gene: .; CDR3 protein: CASSLWSSGTQYF; CDR3 DNA: TGTGCCAGCAGTTTATGGTCCTCGGGTACCCAGTACTTC
clone size: few; V gene: TRBV3-1; J gene: TRBJ2-7; D gene: TRBD2; CDR3 protein: CASSQDYSGDYEQYF; CDR3 DNA: TGTGCCAGCAGCCAAGACTATAGCGGGGATTACGAGCAGTACTTC
clone size: once; V gene: TRBV7-3; J gene: TRBJ2-7; D gene: TRBD1; CDR3 protein: CASSAVQGASYEQYF; CDR3 DNA: TGTGCCAGCAGCGCAGTACAGGGGGCTTCCTACGAGCAGTACTTC
clone size: .; V gene: TRBV6-1; J gene: TRBJ2-1; D gene: .; CDR3 protein: CASRALAAEQFF; CDR3 DNA: TGTGCCAGCAGGGCACTAGCTGCGGAGCAGTTCTTC
clone size: .; V gene: TRBV28; J gene: TRBJ2-3; D gene: .; CDR3 protein: CASSLSLGLTDTQYF; CDR3 DNA: TGTGCCAGCAGTTTGTCCCTCGGCCTCACAGATACGCAGTATTTT
clone size: many; V gene: TRBV7-2; J gene: TRBJ2-3; D gene: TRBD2; CDR3 protein: CASSRTSGGADTQYF; CDR3 DNA: TGTGCCAGCAGTCGGACTAGCGGGGGGGCCGATACGCAGTATTTT
clone size: .; V gene: TRBV4-3; J gene: TRBJ2-5; D gene: .; CDR3 protein: CASSQDSYQGVETQYF; CDR3 DNA: TGCGCCAGCAGCCAAGATTCCTACCAGGGAGTGGAGACCCAGTACTTC
clone size: .; V gene: TRBV4-2; J gene: TRBJ1-4; D gene: .; CDR3 protein: CASSQDSWSTTNEKLFF; CDR3 DNA: TGTGCCAGCAGCCAAGATTCGTGGTCCACAACTAATGAAAAACTGTTTTTT
clone size: many; V gene: TRBV6-5; J gene: TRBJ1-2; D gene: .; CDR3 protein: CASSPWGVNYGYTF; CDR3 DNA: TGTGCCAGCAGTCCCTGGGGAGTTAACTATGGCTACACCTTC
clone size: .; V gene: TRBV9; J gene: TRBJ2-1; D gene: .; CDR3 protein: CASSVGGLINEQFF; CDR3 DNA: TGTGCCAGCAGCGTTGGGGGCCTCATAAATGAGCAGTTCTTC
clone size: .; V gene: TRBV2; J gene: TRBJ1-4; D gene: TRBD1; CDR3 protein: CASLADRTNEKLFF; CDR3 DNA: TGTGCCAGCCTAGCGGACAGGACTAATGAAAAACTGTTTTTT
clone size: few; V gene: TRBV5-1; J gene: TRBJ2-3; D gene: .; CDR3 protein: CASRLEAGHPDTQYF; CDR3 DNA: TGCGCCAGCAGGCTCGAAGCGGGACATCCAGATACGCAGTATTTT
clone size: .; V gene: TRBV12-3/TRBV12-4; J gene: TRBJ2-7; D gene: TRBD1; CDR3 protein: CASRGTGVYEQYF; CDR3 DNA: TGTGCCAGCAGGGGGACAGGGGTCTACGAGCAGTACTTC
clone size: .; V gene: TRBV7-9; J gene: TRBJ2-1; D gene: TRBD1; CDR3 protein: CASSLGTVSYNEQFF; CDR3 DNA: TGTGCCAGCAGCTTGGGGACAGTCTCCTACAATGAGCAGTTCTTC
clone size: .; V gene: TRBV21-1; J gene: TRBJ1-2; D gene: .; CDR3 protein: CASSSNRRTNNYGYTF; CDR3 DNA: TGTGCCAGCAGCTCAAATCGGAGGACTAATAACTATGGCTACACCTTC
clone size: .; V gene: TRBV30; J gene: TRBJ2-7; D gene: TRBD2; CDR3 protein: CAWTTGVAGAYEQYF; CDR3 DNA: TGTGCCTGGACCACCGGGGTAGCGGGGGCCTACGAGCAGTACTTC
clone size: few; V gene: TRBV6-1; J gene: TRBJ1-6; D gene: TRBD1; CDR3 protein: CASSEAYETGVNSPLHF; CDR3 DNA: TGTGCCAGCAGTGAAGCATACGAGACAGGGGTTAACTCACCCCTCCACTTT
clone size: .; V gene: TRBV7-2; J gene: TRBJ2-3; D gene: TRBD2; CDR3 protein: CASSLGGGTRDTQYF; CDR3 DNA: TGTGCCAGCAGCTTAGGCGGGGGGACCAGAGATACGCAGTATTTT
clone size: .; V gene: TRBV9; J gene: TRBJ2-3; D gene: .; CDR3 protein: CASSVAGTPSTDTQYF; CDR3 DNA: TGTGCCAGCAGCGTAGCCGGGACCCCGTCCACAGATACGCAGTATTTT
clone size: once; V gene: TRBV15; J gene: TRBJ2-5; D gene: .; CDR3 protein: CATSRTVLETQYF; CDR3 DNA: TGTGCCACCAGCAGGACGGTTTTAGAGACCCAGTACTTC
clone size: .; V gene: TRBV29-1; J gene: TRBJ2-2; D gene: .; CDR3 protein: CSVYRRTGELFF; CDR3 DNA: TGCAGCGTTTACCGACGTACCGGGGAGCTGTTTTTT
clone size: .; V gene: TRBV7-9; J gene: TRBJ1-6; D gene: TRBD1; CDR3 protein: CASSLLTGGNSPLHF; CDR3 DNA: TGTGCCAGCAGCTTGCTGACAGGGGGGAACTCACCCCTCCACTTT
clone size: .; V gene: TRBV27; J gene: TRBJ2-7; D gene: .; CDR3 protein: CASRNSGTANEQYF; CDR3 DNA: TGTGCCAGCAGAAACTCTGGGACGGCAAACGAGCAGTACTTC
clone size: .; V gene: TRBV20-1; J gene: TRBJ2-3; D gene: .; CDR3 protein: CSARGGTSTDTQYF; CDR3 DNA: TGCAGTGCTAGAGGGGGGACCAGCACAGATACGCAGTATTTT
clone size: .; V gene: TRBV20-1; J gene: TRBJ2-7; D gene: .; CDR3 protein: CSARDYRGYEQYF; CDR3 DNA: TGCAGTGCTAGAGATTACCGGGGGTACGAGCAGTACTTC
clone size: .; V gene: TRBV6-5; J gene: TRBJ2-3; D gene: .; CDR3 protein: CASSYSFAGSTDTQYF; CDR3 DNA: TGTGCCAGTAGTTACTCGTTCGCGGGGAGCACAGATACGCAGTATTTT
clone size: .; V gene: TRBV5-1; J gene: TRBJ2-3; D gene: .; CDR3 protein: CASSSTLKGADTQYF; CDR3 DNA: TGCGCCAGCAGCTCAACCCTAAAAGGGGCAGATACGCAGTATTTT
clone size: .; V gene: TRBV25-1; J gene: TRBJ2-3; D gene: TRBD2; CDR3 protein: CASSGSRLASTTSTDTQYF; CDR3 DNA: TGTGCCAGCAGTGGATCCCGACTAGCTTCTACTACTAGCACAGATACGCAGTATTTT
clone size: once; V gene: TRBV29-1; J gene: TRBJ1-2; D gene: .; CDR3 protein: CSVRPPRNYGYTF; CDR3 DNA: TGCAGCGTAAGGCCCCCTCGAAACTATGGCTACACCTTC
clone size: .; V gene: TRBV20-1; J gene: TRBJ2-5; D gene: .; CDR3 protein: CSARDPASLPETQYF; CDR3 DNA: TGCAGTGCTAGAGATCCCGCTAGCTTACCCGAGACCCAGTACTTC
clone size: .; V gene: TRBV18; J gene: TRBJ1-1; D gene: .; CDR3 protein: CASSPRQGGGSTEAFF; CDR3 DNA: TGTGCCAGCTCACCAAGGCAGGGAGGAGGGAGCACTGAAGCTTTCTTT
clone size: few; V gene: TRBV11-2; J gene: TRBJ1-1; D gene: .; CDR3 protein: CASSLDRAGDPEAFF; CDR3 DNA: TGTGCCAGCAGCTTAGATAGGGCAGGGGACCCTGAAGCTTTCTTT
clone size: .; V gene: TRBV11-2; J gene: TRBJ2-3; D gene: .; CDR3 protein: CASAITDTQYF; CDR3 DNA: TGTGCCAGCGCGATCACAGATACGCAGTATTTT
clone size: .; V gene: TRBV9; J gene: TRBJ1-5; D gene: .; CDR3 protein: CASSPRGPQHF; CDR3 DNA: TGTGCCAGCAGCCCCCGAGGGCCCCAGCATTTT
clone size: .; V gene: TRBV6-5; J gene: TRBJ2-5; D gene: .; CDR3 protein: CASGHSYLKETQYF; CDR3 DNA: TGTGCCAGCGGTCATTCATACCTAAAGGAGACCCAGTACTTC